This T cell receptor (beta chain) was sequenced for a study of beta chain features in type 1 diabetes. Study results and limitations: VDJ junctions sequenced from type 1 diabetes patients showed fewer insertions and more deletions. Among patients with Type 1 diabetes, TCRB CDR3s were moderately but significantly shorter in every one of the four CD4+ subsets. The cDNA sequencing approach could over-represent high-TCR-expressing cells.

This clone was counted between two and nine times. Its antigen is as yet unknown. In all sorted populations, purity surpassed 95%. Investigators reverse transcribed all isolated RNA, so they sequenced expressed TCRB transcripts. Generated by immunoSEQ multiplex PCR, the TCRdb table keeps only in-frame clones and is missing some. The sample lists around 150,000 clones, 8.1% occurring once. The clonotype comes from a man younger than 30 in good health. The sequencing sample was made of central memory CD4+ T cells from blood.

CDR3 in amino acids: CASSLGLAGVRSGELFF. The CDR3 DNA reads as TGTGCCAGCAGCTTGGGCCTAGCGGGAGTACGATCCGGGGAGCTGTTTTTT. The chain links TRBV5-4 to TRBJ2-2; TRBD2 matches 10 bases. The germline CDR1 and CDR2 sequences are SGHNT and YYREEE (reference sequence). V was pared by 0 bases and J by 6 bases, with 8 bases of the junction left unmatched. This CDR3 is 17 amino acids long.